This T cell receptor (beta chain) appears in the sequencing data of a study of regulatory T cells in long-lasting Graves disease. V was clipped by 0 bases and J by 4 bases, with 16 bases between them. The germline gives CDR1 SQVTM, CDR2 ANQGSEA. There are 15 residues in the CDR3. This sample's time point: persistent/refractory GD, antithyroid drugs over 5 years with positive TRAb. The TCR library was prepared using RNA isolated from PBMCs. For TCR beta, libraries came from iRepertoire HTBI primers and Arm-PCR of CDR3 regions. Each CDR3 protein is one row after TCRdb ran MiXCR on the multiplex PCR reads. The table lists about 460,000 distinct CDR3 sequences, approximately 23% of them singletons.

Sample: peripheral blood mononuclear cells (PBMCs), taken when the disease was refractory, from a patient treated with antithyroid drugs. The clonotype originates from a female donor with Graves disease. The chain links TRBV29-1 to TRBJ2-7; D might be TRBD1 or TRBD2, each matching 6 bases. The chain's CDR3 is CSVEDLEGGGYEQYF. CDR3 in DNA: TGCAGCGTTGAAGATCTCGAGGGGGGCGGGTACGAGCAGTACTTC.